Shown below are 24 T cell receptor beta chains from a single sample sequenced in a study of response to subunit inactivated influenza vaccine. TCRdb used MiXCR to reprocess the RT-PCR reads, holding one entry per CDR3 protein. The sample shows 750,000 to 850,000 distinct CDR3 sequences, approximately 18% of them seen only once. The specimen was PBMCs from blood, collected approximately 5 days after vaccination. Receptors were obtained from a man aged 50 or older who received an inactivated influenza vaccine.

This clonotype was recorded a few times. This chain uses TRBV29-1 with TRBJ2-3; TRBD1 matches at 8 bases. The CDR3 has 12 amino acids. The germline V gene encodes CDR1 SQVTM and CDR2 ANQGSEA. J lost 1 base, V lost 8 bases, and 2 bases had no gene match. The CDR3 protein is CSFRGRTDTQYF. The CDR3 coding sequence is TGCAGCTTCAGGGGGCGCACAGATACGCAGTATTTT.

V is TRBV9 and J is TRBJ1-1; 7 nucleotides line up with TRBD1. The CDR3 is made up of 16 amino acids. Per germline, CDR1 SGDLS and CDR2 YYNGEE. Trimming removed 0 bases from V and 3 bases from J; junction bases left unmatched: 8. This CDR3 reads CASSVAPTGSDTEAFF. CDR3 in DNA: TGTGCCAGCAGCGTAGCTCCGACAGGGAGTGACACTGAAGCTTTCTTT. The full variable domain, its missing parts supplied by reference TRBV9 and TRBJ1-1, is DSGVTQTPKHLITATGQRVTLRCSPRSGDLSVYWYQQSLDQGLQFLIQYYNGEERAKGNILERFSAQQFPDLHSELNLSSLELGDSALYFCASSVAPTGSDTEAFFGQGTRLTVV.

This clonotype was observed a handful of times. This chain uses TRBV6-1 with TRBJ2-5; no definite D call. Germline V gives CDR1 MNHNS, CDR2 SASEGT. V gave up 6 bases and J gave up 2 bases, with 16 bases separating them. This CDR3 is built from 15 residues. The CDR3 is CASRPRERVQETQYF. CDR3 coding DNA: TGTGCCAGCAGGCCACGAGAGAGAGTACAAGAGACCCAGTACTTC.

This clonotype was observed a few times. The chain combines TRBV7-8 with TRBJ2-1; D perhaps matches TRBD1 (5 bases). Looked up from germline, CDR1 is SGHVS and CDR2 is FQNEAQ. V shed 4 bases and J shed 3 bases, with 13 bases lying between them. The CDR3 covers 15 residues. The CDR3 region is CASSSRQFDYNEQFF. For the CDR3, the DNA is TGTGCCAGCAGCTCCAGACAGTTCGACTACAATGAGCAGTTCTTC.

The chain couples TRBV25-1 to TRBJ2-1; D could derive from TRBD1 or TRBD2 (6 bases each). This CDR3 contains 20 residues. Germline values: CDR1 MGHDK, CDR2 SYGVNS. With 0 bases removed from V and 4 bases from J, the gap between germline ends came to 25 bases. The CDR3 region has the DNA TGTGCCAGCAGTGAATATGGGGACCAAGACCAGGGGACTTTATACAATGAGCAGTTCTTC. Protein product: CASSEYGDQDQGTLYNEQFF.

The genes are TRBV7-2 and TRBJ1-1, with D possibly TRBD1 on 6 matching bases. The CDR3 has 13 residues. The germline V gene encodes CDR1 SGHTA and CDR2 FQGNSA. Deletions cut 5 bases from V and 3 bases from J, with 10 bases between. The CDR3 sequence: CASSVTGYTEAFF. Written as DNA, the CDR3 is TGTGCCAGCAGCGTTACAGGGTACACTGAAGCTTTCTTT. Full variable domain (outside the CDR3, taken from reference TRBV7-2 and TRBJ1-1): GAGVSQSPSNKVTEKGKDVELRCDPISGHTALYWYRQSLGQGLEFLIYFQGNSAPDKSGLPSDRFSAERTGGSVSTLTIQRTQQEDSAVYLCASSVTGYTEAFFGQGTRLTVV.

This clonotype was counted only a few times. The gene calls are TRBV28 and TRBJ2-3; D is ambiguous. Trimming stripped 2 bases from V and 2 bases from J, with 14 bases between. Germline V gives CDR1 MDHEN, CDR2 SYDVKM. The CDR3 totals 16 residues. The CDR3 protein is CASSLIRYRDTDTQYF. The CDR3 nucleotides are TGTGCCAGCAGTTTAATCAGGTATAGGGACACAGATACGCAGTATTTT.

This clonotype appeared a few times. The chain employs TRBV6-2 or TRBV6-3 and TRBJ2-1; 9 bases agree with TRBD2. The CDR3 has 18 residues. Germline CDR1 and CDR2: MNHEY and SVGEGT. V shed 6 bases, J shed 0 bases, and the junction held 12 bases outside the gene matches. In nucleotides, the CDR3 is TGTGCCAGCAGCGAGGGTGCTAGCGGGGATAGCTCCTACAATGAGCAGTTCTTC. Translated: CASSEGASGDSSYNEQFF.

The chain uses TRBV20-1 and TRBJ2-3; D is possibly TRBD2 (6 bases). This CDR3 has 14 amino acids. The germline gives CDR1 DFQATT, CDR2 SNEGSKA (reference sequence). V lost 5 bases, J lost 4 bases, and 16 bases lay in between. As DNA, the CDR3 is TGCAGTGCTTATCCCCCGGGGGTACCAGATACGCAGTATTTT. Amino acid sequence: CSAYPPGVPDTQYF.

At least ten counts were recorded for this clonotype. The chain's CDR3 is CASSTTGNTGELFF. CDR3 coding DNA: TGTGCCAGCAGTACCACAGGGAACACCGGGGAGCTGTTTTTT. This chain links TRBV12-3 or TRBV12-4 with TRBJ2-2, with D possibly being TRBD1 (5 bases). Trimming took 5 bases from V and 1 from J, leaving 8 bases between them. The CDR3 spans 14 residues.

This clonotype was seen a few times. This CDR3 is CASSYPDWPYHQPQHF. As DNA, the CDR3 is TGTGCCAGCAGTTACCCCGACTGGCCTTATCATCAGCCCCAGCATTTT. This chain connects TRBV6-2 or TRBV6-3 to TRBJ1-5; D is unclear. Trimming removed 2 bases at V and 5 bases at J, with 16 bases between. CDR3 size: 16 residues. Per the germline V gene, CDR1 is MNHEY and CDR2 is SVGEGT.

This sequence joins TRBV7-2 and TRBJ2-1, with a possible D match to TRBD2 (5 bases). The germline V gene has CDR1 SGHTA and CDR2 FQGNSA. CDR3 length equals 16 residues. V lost 3 bases and J 10 bases, leaving 22 bases between the germline ends. The CDR3 reads CASSLARSVSFKEQFF. The CDR3 DNA follows: TGTGCCAGCAGCTTGGCTCGTAGCGTGTCCTTTAAAGAGCAGTTCTTC.

This clonotype was counted a few times. The rearrangement links TRBV6-5 to TRBJ2-5; the D call may be TRBD1 or TRBD2 (5 bases each). V was shortened by 0 bases and J by 5 bases, with 10 bases between the two germline ends. From germline, CDR1 is MNHEY and CDR2 SVGAGI. The CDR3 loop spans 14 amino acids. The CDR3 DNA is TGTGCCAGCAGTTACTCGTTCGGGGCCGAGACCCAGTACTTC. The encoded protein is CASSYSFGAETQYF.

This clonotype was observed many times. This chain uses TRBV5-1 with TRBJ2-3; TRBD2 aligns across 9 bases. The CDR3 contains 16 residues. Germline values: CDR1 SGHRS, CDR2 YFSETQ. V was clipped by 2 bases and J by 4 bases; unmatched bases: 8. The chain's CDR3 is CASSLQGREGADTQYF. For the CDR3, the DNA is TGCGCCAGCAGCTTACAGGGGCGGGAGGGCGCAGATACGCAGTATTTT.

The gene calls are TRBV4-3 and TRBJ2-7, with TRBD1 identical over 8 bases. V was pared by 1 base and J by 6 bases, with 2 bases of the junction left unmatched. This CDR3 spans 13 amino acids. Germline assignment: CDR1 LGHNA and CDR2 YSLEER. The CDR3 region has the DNA TGCGCCAGCAGCCAAGCAGGGGGCCGCGAGCAGTACTTC. It specifies CASSQAGGREQYF.

This clonotype was counted many times. The chain uses TRBV12-3 or TRBV12-4 and TRBJ2-3; D gene ambiguous. The CDR3 has 11 residues. Between the trimmed V and J ends, which lost 4 bases and 5 bases, there was a span of 4 bases. This CDR3 is CASSYGDTQYF. CDR3 in DNA: TGTGCCAGCAGTTACGGAGATACGCAGTATTTT.

V is TRBV5-1 and J is TRBJ2-7, with 11 bases lining up with TRBD2. The CDR3 spans 16 residues. Trimming at V came to 4 bases and at J to 2 bases, leaving 8 bases not matched to a gene. Germline V CDR1 and CDR2: SGHRS, YFSETQ. The DNA of the CDR3 is TGCGCCAGCAGCCCAAGTAGCGGGAGGGCAACCTACGAGCAGTACTTC. Its protein is CASSPSSGRATYEQYF.

This clonotype has only a few counts. This rearrangement joins TRBV20-1 to TRBJ1-1; TRBD1 agrees at 8 bases. After removal of 4 bases from V and 4 bases from J, the junction contained 14 bases not matched to a gene. CDR1 is DFQATT, CDR2 SNEGSKA, per germline (reference sequence). The CDR3 extends over 16 amino acids. CDR3 in amino acids: CSATGTGYVLVTEAFF. The CDR3 DNA sequence: TGCAGTGCTACCGGGACAGGTTATGTCCTGGTCACTGAAGCTTTCTTT.

The genes are TRBV18 and TRBJ2-7; 7 bases match TRBD2. The CDR3 covers 13 residues. Germline trimming cut 4 bases from V and 3 bases from J; bases unmatched to any gene: 3. The V gene's germline CDR1 is KGHSH and CDR2 LQKENI. The CDR3 here is CASSQSSGYEQYF. In nucleotides, the CDR3 is TGTGCCAGCTCACAGTCTAGCGGCTACGAGCAGTACTTC.

This chain joins TRBV14 and TRBJ1-5, with D hard to call. CDR1 SGHDN and CDR2 FVKESK come from the germline V gene. V lost 4 bases and J lost 4, with 17 bases in between. The CDR3 totals 16 residues. This chain's CDR3 is CASSLTGWGGNQPQHF. The CDR3 region has the DNA TGTGCCAGCAGCCTGACCGGGTGGGGTGGTAATCAGCCCCAGCATTTT.

V gene TRBV12-3 or TRBV12-4 combines with J gene TRBJ2-7; TRBD2 aligns across 7 bases. V trimming: 4 bases; J trimming: 2 bases; junction bases outside the gene matches: 11. The CDR3 spans 16 residues. The CDR3 nucleotides read TGTGCCAGCAGTTCCGGCTTGGGGGGGATTACCTACGAGCAGTACTTC. It encodes CASSSGLGGITYEQYF.

Many counts were recorded for this clonotype. CDR3 residues: CSSKTGRETQYF. CDR3 bases: TGCAGTTCCAAGACGGGCAGAGAGACCCAGTACTTC. The V call is TRBV20-1, the J call TRBJ2-5; D is uncertain. Germline CDR1 reads DFQATT; CDR2 reads SNEGSKA (reference sequence). V dropped 8 bases and J dropped 4 bases, with 14 bases sitting between them. The length of the CDR3 is 12 residues.

This clonotype showed up just a few times. The chain is built from TRBV6-5 and TRBJ2-6, with 12 bases fitting TRBD1. The CDR3 sequence is 18 residues long. CDR1 MNHEY and CDR2 SVGAGI come from the germline V gene. The V gene end was trimmed by 0 bases and the J gene end by 4 bases; junction bases not matched to a gene: 4. CDR3 sequence reads: CASSYSGQGAGGANVLTF. The DNA for the CDR3 is TGTGCCAGCAGTTACTCGGGACAGGGGGCGGGAGGGGCCAACGTCCTGACTTTC.

The rearrangement links TRBV6-2 or TRBV6-3 to TRBJ1-1, with a tentative D call TRBD1 (6 bases). Germline-derived CDR1 and CDR2 are MNHEY and SVGEGT. The CDR3 sequence is 20 residues long. Trimming removed 2 bases at V and 0 bases at J, with 25 bases between. The CDR3 loop reads CASSYALSGALTSMNTEAFF. The CDR3 coding sequence is TGTGCCAGCAGTTACGCCTTGTCGGGGGCGCTAACAAGCATGAACACTGAAGCTTTCTTT.